The 7 T cell receptor beta chains listed next were all sequenced from one sample in a study of blood T cell repertoires in COVID-19. The data were produced by immunoSEQ multiplex PCR, yet TCRdb's version contains in-frame clones alone and is incomplete. Altogether roughly 140,000 clones are present, 80% to 90% being singletons, with the ten largest covering 8%. Sequenced material: peripheral blood. The receptors derive from a woman in her sixties with COVID-19, enrolled during active disease.

The chain has TRBV7-3 and TRBJ2-1; no definite D call. Per the germline V gene, CDR1 is SGHTA and CDR2 is FQGTGA. V gave up 4 bases and J gave up 5 bases, with 6 bases separating them. The CDR3 is 12 residues long. The CDR3: CASSSENNEQFF. Here the CDR3 DNA reads TGTGCCAGCAGCTCCGAGAACAATGAGCAGTTCTTC.

The chain combines TRBV12-3 or TRBV12-4 with TRBJ1-6; D not resolved. V dropped 6 bases and J dropped 7 bases, with 10 bases sitting between them. The CDR3 runs 13 residues. The CDR3 sequence: CASSSRGNSPLHF. CDR3 in DNA: TGTGCCAGCAGCTCTCGGGGAAATTCACCCCTCCACTTT.

The chain is built from TRBV19 and TRBJ2-1; 11 nucleotides line up with TRBD2. The junction had 13 bases not matched to a gene; V was cut back by 4 bases and J by 8 bases. Looked up from germline, CDR1 is LNHDA and CDR2 is SQIVND (reference sequence). The CDR3 runs 17 residues. As DNA, the CDR3 is TGTGCCAGTAGTAGAAAAGCTATAGCGGGGGGGCGGGATGAGCAGTTCTTC. Its translation: CASSRKAIAGGRDEQFF.

The rearrangement uses TRBV27 and TRBJ2-5; a weak D match, TRBD2 (5 bases). Germline-derived CDR1 and CDR2 are MNHEY and SMNVEV (reference sequence). The V gene lost 8 bases and the J gene lost 7 bases, with 20 bases spanning the gap. CDR3 length: 14 residues. In DNA form, the CDR3 reads TGTGCCAGCCGTGGTCGGGGAGCCCCTAGGACCCAGTACTTC. This sequence encodes CASRGRGAPRTQYF.

The chain carries TRBV10-1 and TRBJ2-1; D remains unclear. CDR3 length equals 10 residues. Trimming removed 2 bases from V and 14 bases from J, with 7 bases in between. The V gene's germline CDR1 is WNHNN and CDR2 SYGVQD (reference sequence). The CDR3: CASSEPPEFF. CDR3 DNA: TGCGCCAGCAGTGAGCCCCCAGAGTTCTTC.

CDR3 residues: CASSQGDQNTEAFF. The CDR3, as DNA: TGTGCCAGCTCACAGGGGGACCAGAACACTGAAGCTTTCTTT. This chain links TRBV18 with TRBJ1-1; D may be TRBD1 (6 bases). There are 14 residues in the CDR3. The V end was cut by 4 bases, the J end by 1 base, with 10 bases between. The germline V gene has CDR1 KGHSH and CDR2 LQKENI.

This sequence joins TRBV11-2 and TRBJ1-1; 7 bases match TRBD1. V was pared by 1 base and J by 1 base, with 6 bases of the junction left unmatched. CDR3 length: 16 amino acids. From germline, CDR1 is SGHAT and CDR2 FQNNGV. The CDR3 loop is CASSLVGRGANTEAFF. The CDR3 DNA sequence: TGTGCCAGCAGCTTAGTTGGCAGGGGGGCGAACACTGAAGCTTTCTTT.